These 14 T cell receptor beta chains were sequenced from one sample in a study of OX40 agonist ivuxolimab in advanced cancers. TCRdb keeps only in-frame clones here, not all; method: immunoSEQ multiplex PCR. The data contain fewer than 70,000 clones, roughly 82% of them singletons. Source: CD4+ or CD8+ T cells sorted from blood, taken in a trial of the OX40 agonist ivuxolimab. The receptors come from an adult with an advanced solid tumor such as melanoma, head and neck, liver or kidney cancer.

The V gene is TRBV9, the J gene TRBJ2-2; the D gene is possibly TRBD2 (5 bases). Looked up from germline, CDR1 is SGDLS and CDR2 is YYNGEE. The CDR3 loop spans 15 amino acids. Trimming pared 0 bases from V and 1 base from J, leaving 7 bases between. The CDR3 DNA sequence: TGTGCCAGCAGCGTAGAAGCGGTGAACACCGGGGAGCTGTTTTTT. It translates to CASSVEAVNTGELFF.

This clone appeared a single time. The V gene is TRBV5-1, the J gene TRBJ2-2; D remains unclear. CDR1 is SGHRS and CDR2 is YFSETQ in the germline V gene. Between the trimmed V and J ends, which lost 4 bases and 7 bases, there was a span of 17 bases. The CDR3 sequence is 15 residues long. The CDR3: CASSKETGADGELFF. The CDR3 nucleotides read TGCGCCAGCAGCAAAGAGACGGGCGCGGACGGGGAGCTGTTTTTT.

The chain links TRBV6-6 to TRBJ1-5; a weak D match, TRBD1 (5 bases). Germline CDR1 is MNHNY and CDR2 is SVGAGI (reference sequence). The V and J ends lost 5 bases and 3 bases respectively, with 17 bases between them. This CDR3 comprises 16 residues. This chain's CDR3 is CASSQTSGLINQPQHF. The CDR3 DNA reads TGTGCCAGCAGTCAGACCTCGGGACTTATCAATCAGCCCCAGCATTTT.

V usage is TRBV9 and J usage is TRBJ1-5, with a weak D call TRBD1 (5 bases). CDR1 and CDR2 (germline): SGDLS, YYNGEE. The CDR3 contains 14 residues. Trimming stripped 0 bases from V and 1 base from J, with 5 bases between. This CDR3 reads CASSVGTSNQPQHF. The CDR3 region has the DNA TGTGCCAGCAGCGTAGGGACAAGCAATCAGCCCCAGCATTTT.

The rearrangement uses TRBV19 and TRBJ1-2; tentative D call: TRBD1 (6 bases). Germline V gives CDR1 LNHDA, CDR2 SQIVND (reference sequence). The ends were cut back, 5 bases at V and 3 bases at J, with 13 bases in the middle. CDR3 length equals 14 residues. CDR3 sequence reads: CASSGWGQDYGYTF. CDR3 nucleotide sequence: TGTGCCAGTAGTGGTTGGGGGCAGGACTATGGCTACACCTTC.

The chain recombines TRBV7-2 with TRBJ2-5, with D possibly being TRBD2 (6 bases). Trimming removed 5 bases at V and 7 bases at J, with 14 bases between. The CDR3 totals 13 residues. Germline loops: CDR1 SGHTA, CDR2 FQGNSA. CDR3 DNA: TGTGCCAGCAGCCCCGGGGGACGGGGGACCCAGTACTTC. Encoded protein: CASSPGGRGTQYF.

The chain has TRBV4-1 and TRBJ1-2; D unresolved. The ends were cut back, 3 bases at V and 4 bases at J, with 9 bases in the middle. CDR1 is MGHRA, CDR2 YSYEKL, per germline. The CDR3 length is 13 residues. Here the CDR3 DNA reads TGCGCCAGCAGCCAGGCTGACCCCTATGGCTACACCTTC. Residues: CASSQADPYGYTF.

The chain carries TRBV5-4 and TRBJ1-2, with unresolved D. V was pared by 2 bases and J by 6 bases, with 14 bases between. Germline CDR1 reads SGHNT; CDR2 reads YYREEE (reference sequence). This CDR3 contains 14 residues. CDR3 residues: CASSFVRRADGYTF. The DNA of the CDR3 is TGTGCCAGCAGCTTTGTCCGGAGGGCCGATGGCTACACCTTC.

J is TRBJ1-2 and V is TRBV29-1, with D possibly being TRBD1 (5 bases). Trimming left V 1 base short and J 8 bases short, with 14 bases between. This CDR3 comprises 13 residues. CDR1 is SQVTM and CDR2 is ANQGSEA in the germline V gene. The CDR3 region is CSVEGGSRVGYTF. In nucleotides, the CDR3 is TGCAGCGTTGAAGGCGGGAGCAGGGTAGGCTACACCTTC.

The genes are TRBV10-3 and TRBJ2-1; D might be TRBD2 (6 bases). V dropped 0 bases and J dropped 0 bases, with 12 bases sitting between them. Germline V gene data show CDR1 as ENHRY and CDR2 as SYGVKD. CDR3 size: 17 residues. The CDR3 nucleotides are TGTGCCATCAGTGAGTCGGGTGCGGGGAGCTCCTACAATGAGCAGTTCTTC. The encoded protein is CAISESGAGSSYNEQFF.

The chain couples TRBV19 to TRBJ2-1; 14 bases align to TRBD2. Germline-derived CDR1 and CDR2 are LNHDA and SQIVND (reference sequence). V lost 5 bases and J lost 8; bases outside the gene matches: 5. The CDR3 extends over 15 amino acids. The CDR3 DNA sequence: TGTGCCAGTAGTTCCCCGGGACTAGCGGGGGATGAGCAGTTCTTC. It yields the protein CASSSPGLAGDEQFF.

CDR3 amino acids: CASSQETRGTGELFF. CDR3 bases: TGCGCCAGCAGCCAGGAAACCAGAGGGACCGGGGAGCTGTTTTTT. V usage is TRBV5-1 and J usage is TRBJ2-2, with D possibly TRBD2 on 5 matching bases. Between the trimmed V and J ends, which lost 4 bases and 5 bases, there was a span of 15 bases. The V gene's germline CDR1 is SGHRS and CDR2 YFSETQ. The CDR3 is 15 residues long.

J is TRBJ2-1 and V is TRBV11-3, with D hard to call. The CDR3 is 13 residues long. Germline CDR1 is SGHNT and CDR2 is YENEEA. Trimming removed 5 bases at V and 4 bases at J, with 9 bases between. The CDR3 DNA sequence: TGTGCCAGCAGCCCCCCCGGGTACAATGAGCAGTTCTTC. The encoded protein is CASSPPGYNEQFF.

The J gene is TRBJ2-4, the V gene TRBV21-1. TRBV21-1 is a documented pseudogene. The CDR3 has 18 amino acids. CDR3 residues: CASSKGRKDLIAKNIQYF. Written as DNA, the CDR3 is TGTGCCAGCAGCAAAGGCCGGAAGGACCTGATAGCCAAAAACATTCAGTACTTC.